This is a list of T cell receptor beta chains from one sample in a study of T-cell memory formation after mild COVID-19. MiXCR was run by TCRdb on the 5' RACE reads, yielding one entry per CDR3 protein. Of about 620,000 distinct CDR3 sequences listed, about a sixth are singletons. The specimen was PBMCs or a T cell subset sorted from them (not recorded which). Receptors were obtained from an adult woman who had mild COVID-19 (a few samples of this study predate the infection). Cell type and time point are not known. Each CDR3 is given with its conserved first and last residue. D genes are given only for firm matches. Size values are once, few and many counts, or a class for expanded clones, and some rows have none.

abundance	d_gene	v_gene	j_gene	CDR3nt	CDR3aa
-	TRBD1	TRBV7-2	TRBJ1-6	TGTGCCAGCAGCCTTCTGGGAACGGGACAGGGTATCCTCCACTTT	CASSLLGTGQGILHF
few	TRBD1	TRBV5-1	TRBJ1-5	TGCGCCAGCAGCTTGTTCACAGGGGACCAGCCCCAGCATTTT	CASSLFTGDQPQHF
-	-	TRBV24-1	TRBJ1-5	TGTGCCACCAGTGATGTGGACTTCAATCAGCCCCAGCATTTT	CATSDVDFNQPQHF
-	TRBD1	TRBV7-9	TRBJ2-2	TGTGCCAGCAGCTCACAGGGGGGTTTGAACACCGGGGAGCTGTTTTTT	CASSSQGGLNTGELFF
few	TRBD2	TRBV12-3/TRBV12-4	TRBJ2-7	TGTGCCAGCAGTTCACCAACTAGCGGGAGCTACGAGCAGTACTTC	CASSSPTSGSYEQYF
few	-	TRBV6-6	TRBJ2-7	TGTGCCAGCAGTTACTCGAAACAGAAGCTAAGCCCCTACGAGCAGTACTTC	CASSYSKQKLSPYEQYF
many	-	TRBV7-2	TRBJ1-3	TGTGCCAGTGGACCGACTTCCTCTGGAAACACCATATATTTT	CASGPTSSGNTIYF
-	-	TRBV3-1	TRBJ1-2	TGTGCCAGCAGCCATTCCGGGGAGTATGGCTACACCTTC	CASSHSGEYGYTF
many	-	TRBV6-2/TRBV6-3	TRBJ2-5	TGTGCCAGCAGTTACCTGGGGGGAGAGACCCAGTACTTC	CASSYLGGETQYF
few	-	TRBV5-5	TRBJ2-5	TGTGCCAGCAGCCGCGAGGAGGGGCTCCGAGGGACCCAGTACTTC	CASSREEGLRGTQYF
-	-	TRBV13	TRBJ2-7	TGTGCCAGCAGTTCCCGAGGGCTTCCAGCCTACGAGCAGTACTTC	CASSSRGLPAYEQYF
-	-	TRBV29-1	TRBJ1-1	TGCAGCGTTGGACACACGAACACTGAAGCTTTCTTT	CSVGHTNTEAFF
-	TRBD2	TRBV2	TRBJ2-3	TGTGCCAGCAGTGGACCTAGCGGGGCTAGCACAGATACGCAGTATTTT	CASSGPSGASTDTQYF
few	TRBD1	TRBV18	TRBJ2-6	TGTGCCAGCTCACCAACCCGGCAGGGGGCGCGTGGGGCCAACGTCCTGACTTTC	CASSPTRQGARGANVLTF
few	-	TRBV20-1	TRBJ2-3	TGCAGTGCTAGTTTGACTAGGCCGGGCACAGATACGCAGTATTTT	CSASLTRPGTDTQYF
-	-	TRBV5-6	TRBJ1-4	TGTGCCAGCAGCTTGCCGGTCCGGGGCGGATATGAAAAACTGTTTTTT	CASSLPVRGGYEKLFF
-	TRBD2	TRBV27	TRBJ2-3	TGTGCCAGCAGTTTATCGGGACTAGCGGCTAGCACAGATACGCAGTATTTT	CASSLSGLAASTDTQYF
few	-	TRBV4-3	TRBJ2-1	TGCGCCAGCAGCCGGCTTCTTAGGAGGCTAGCGCGTTTCAATGAGCAGTTCTTC	CASSRLLRRLARFNEQFF
-	-	TRBV7-4	TRBJ2-7	TGTGCCACCTATACTTCAGGGCGGTACGAGCAGTACTTC	CATYTSGRYEQYF
few	TRBD1	TRBV5-1	TRBJ1-6	TGCGCCAGCAGCCCCATGGGGACAGATACTTCACCCCTCCACTTT	CASSPMGTDTSPLHF
-	TRBD1	TRBV20-1	TRBJ1-1	TGCAGGGCCCAGGGGGGGAACACTGAAGCTTTCTTT	CRAQGGNTEAFF
-	-	TRBV7-9	TRBJ1-1	TGTGCCAGCAGCTTAATGGAGAGCACTGAAGCTTTCTTT	CASSLMESTEAFF
-	-	TRBV5-1	TRBJ1-2	TGCGCCAGCAGCCCTGGGGTTGGGAACTATGGCTACACCTTC	CASSPGVGNYGYTF
-	-	TRBV6-2/TRBV6-3	TRBJ2-5	TGTGCCAGCAACTGGGGCGACGGGGTCGGCGAGACCCAGTACTTC	CASNWGDGVGETQYF
-	TRBD1	TRBV9	TRBJ2-1	TGTGCCAGCAGCGCGACAGGGGCCTTATCCTACAATGAGCAGTTCTTC	CASSATGALSYNEQFF
few	-	TRBV10-3	TRBJ1-2	TGTGCCATCAGTCAACTAGCCCAGATGTATGGCTACACCTTC	CAISQLAQMYGYTF
-	-	TRBV5-1	TRBJ2-7	TGCGCCAGCAGCTTGGGACTAGTCGACTACGAGCAGTACTTC	CASSLGLVDYEQYF
-	-	TRBV5-1	TRBJ1-1	TGCGCCAGCAGCTTGGTTGGGCAAGGAGCTTTCTTT	CASSLVGQGAFF
few	TRBD2	TRBV3-1	TRBJ2-7	TGTGCCAGCAGCCAGCCCTGGACTAGCGGGATCTACGAGCAGTACTTC	CASSQPWTSGIYEQYF